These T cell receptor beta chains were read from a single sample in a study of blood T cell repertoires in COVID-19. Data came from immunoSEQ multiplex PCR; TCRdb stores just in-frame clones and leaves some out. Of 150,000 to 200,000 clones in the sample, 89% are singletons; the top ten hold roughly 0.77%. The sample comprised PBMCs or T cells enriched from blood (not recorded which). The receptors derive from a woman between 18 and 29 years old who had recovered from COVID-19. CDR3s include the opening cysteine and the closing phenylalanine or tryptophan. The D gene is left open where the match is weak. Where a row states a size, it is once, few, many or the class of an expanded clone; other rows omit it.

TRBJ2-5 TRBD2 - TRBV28 TGTGCCAGCAGGTTAGCGGGAGGGGACAGAGAGACCCAGTACTTC CASRLAGGDRETQYF
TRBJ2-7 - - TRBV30 TGTGCCTGGAGTGAGAGACTTATCTCCTACGAGCAGTACTTC CAWSERLISYEQYF
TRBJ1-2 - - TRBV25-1 TGTGCCAGCAGTCAACAGGGTACGGGCTACACCTTC CASSQQGTGYTF
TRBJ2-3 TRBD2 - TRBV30 TGTGCCTGCCAAAGCCCGGGACTAGCGGGAGGGGGCACAGATACGCAGTATTTT CACQSPGLAGGGTDTQYF
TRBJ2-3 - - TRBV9 TGTGCCAGCAGCGCCCGAGGTGTCACAGATACGCAGTATTTT CASSARGVTDTQYF
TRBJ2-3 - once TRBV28 TGTGCCAGCAGTCCCCGTAATGTTAGCGCATCTTCGGATACGCAGTATTTT CASSPRNVSASSDTQYF
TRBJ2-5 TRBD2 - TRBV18 TGTGCCAGCTCCCAAACCCGGGGTAGCGGGAGCGGCGAGACCCAGTACTTC CASSQTRGSGSGETQYF
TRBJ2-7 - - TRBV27 TGTGCCAGCAGTTTCGGGAACGAGCAGTACTTC CASSFGNEQYF
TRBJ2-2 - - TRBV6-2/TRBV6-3 TGTGCCAGCAGTTGGGACATCTCAGGCTTCGGGGAGCTGTTTTTT CASSWDISGFGELFF
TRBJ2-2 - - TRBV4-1 TGCGCCACCACAGGGGACGGAGGGGACACCGGGGAGCTGTTTTTT CATTGDGGDTGELFF
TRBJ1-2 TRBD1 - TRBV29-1 TGCAGCGCCTACCAGGGGGGTTCAAATTATGGCTACACCTTC CSAYQGGSNYGYTF
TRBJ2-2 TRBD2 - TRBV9 TGTGCCAGCAGCGCCGGACTAGCGGGAGGGCTGTTTTTT CASSAGLAGGLFF
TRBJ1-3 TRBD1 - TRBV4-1 TGCGCCAGCAGCCGATATGTGACAGGGACAGGGGCTGGAAACACCATATATTTT CASSRYVTGTGAGNTIYF
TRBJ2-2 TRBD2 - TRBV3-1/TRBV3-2 TGTGCCAGCAGCCAAGATCTACTAGCGGGAGATGTGTGGACCGGGGAGCTGTTTTTT CASSQDLLAGDVWTGELFF
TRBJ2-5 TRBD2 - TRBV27 TGTGCCAGCAGTACGGGACTAGCGGAAGAGACCCAGTACTTC CASSTGLAEETQYF
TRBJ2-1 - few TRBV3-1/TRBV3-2 TGTGCCAGCAGCCAAGCCGAGGACGGGGGGCTCCCCTGGGGTGAGCAGTTCTTC CASSQAEDGGLPWGEQFF
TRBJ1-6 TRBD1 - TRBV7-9 TGTGCCAGCAGCCTACAGGGGGCAAATTCACCCCTCCACTTT CASSLQGANSPLHF
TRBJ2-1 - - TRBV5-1 TGCGCCAGCCGGGACTTAATTTCCTACAATGAGCAGTTCTTC CASRDLISYNEQFF
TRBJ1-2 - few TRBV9 TGTGCCAGCAGCGTTCAGCGGGACCTCAGAAACGGCTATGGCTACACCTTC CASSVQRDLRNGYGYTF
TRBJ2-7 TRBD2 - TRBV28 TGTGCCAGCAGTAGACTAAGGACTAGCGGGAGAACCTCCTCCTACGAGCAGTACTTC CASSRLRTSGRTSSYEQYF
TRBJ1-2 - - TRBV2 TGTGCCAGCAGTGAAGGGAGATATGGCTACACCTTC CASSEGRYGYTF
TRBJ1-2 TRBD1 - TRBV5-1 TGCGCCAGCAGCTTGGATATGGGGACAGCCTATGGCTACACCTTC CASSLDMGTAYGYTF
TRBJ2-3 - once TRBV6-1 TGTGCCAGCAGTGATATCCCAGGGGCGCACACAGATACGCAGTATTTT CASSDIPGAHTDTQYF
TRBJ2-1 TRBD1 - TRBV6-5 TGTGCCAGCAGGAGGGGGCGCGACAATGAGCAGTTCTTC CASRRGRDNEQFF
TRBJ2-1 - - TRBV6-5 TGTGCCAGTAGTCGAGCGACCGTTTCCTACAATGAGCAGTTCTTC CASSRATVSYNEQFF